The clone carrying this T cell receptor (beta chain) was counted at least ten times. The source of the sample is a study of T-cell reconstitution after alpha-beta-depleted transplantation in children. Unique molecular identifiers were used in preparing the TCRbeta library. Each CDR3 protein is one row after TCRdb ran MiXCR on the PCR reads. The repertoire holds 400,000 to 550,000 distinct CDR3 sequences, with roughly a tenth as singletons. The CDR3 is 14 residues long. V was cut by 4 bases and J by 2 bases, with 13 bases left in between. Germline CDR1 is DFQATT and CDR2 is SNEGSKA (reference sequence).

The origin of this receptor is a child aged 2 to 10 with inherited bone marrow failure, due to receive a stem cell transplant. Here the sequenced sample was PBMCs, taken before TCRalphabeta/CD19-depleted stem cell transplant. The chain links TRBV20-1 to TRBJ2-3; TRBD2 is a possible D gene (7 bases). CDR3 sequence: CSATKGGATDTQYF. In nucleotides, the CDR3 is TGCAGTGCTACCAAAGGGGGGGCCACAGATACGCAGTATTTT.